What follows are 27 T cell receptor beta chains derived from one specimen sequenced in a study of cytomegalovirus exposure and HLA in healthy donors. The study ran its PCR with 60 Vbeta and 13 Jbeta primers. The repertoire was sequenced with immunoSEQ multiplex PCR; TCRdb's copy has only in-frame clones and lacks some. The table lists about 150,000 clones, approximately 65% of them singletons. Sequenced sample: PBMCs. The receptors were sampled from a woman in her fifties or sixties in good health and CMV-seronegative.

The J gene is TRBJ1-3, the V gene TRBV19; perhaps TRBD1 as D (6 bases). Germline assignment: CDR1 LNHDA and CDR2 SQIVND (reference sequence). This CDR3 comprises 15 residues. Trimming took 6 bases from V and 2 from J, leaving 14 bases between them. CDR3 DNA: TGTGCCAGTAGCATGGGGGCAGGGGCTGGAAACACCATATATTTT. Translation gives CASSMGAGAGNTIYF. The full variable domain, its missing parts supplied by reference TRBV19 and TRBJ1-3, is DGGITQSPKYLFRKEGQNVTLSCEQNLNHDAMYWYRQDPGQGLRLIYYSQIVNDFQKGDIAEGYSVSREKKESFPLTVTSAQKNPTAFYLCASSMGAGAGNTIYFGEGSWLTVV.

J is TRBJ1-2 and V is TRBV28; 8 nucleotides match TRBD1. Germline lookup yields CDR1 MDHEN and CDR2 SYDVKM. The CDR3 length is 14 residues. V was pared by 7 bases and J by 4 bases, with 8 bases of the junction left unmatched. Here the CDR3 reads CASTPPGQAYGYTF. The CDR3, as DNA: TGTGCCAGCACTCCTCCGGGACAGGCCTATGGCTACACCTTC.

This clone occurred once. This rearrangement joins TRBV4-1 to TRBJ2-3; D may be TRBD1 (5 bases). Trimming cost V 1 base and J 5 bases, with 10 bases left between them. This CDR3 spans 14 amino acids. Looked up from germline, CDR1 is MGHRA and CDR2 is YSYEKL. The CDR3 loop reads CASSQVRGGDTQYF. CDR3 bases: TGCGCCAGCAGCCAAGTAAGGGGTGGAGATACGCAGTATTTT.

The V and J genes are TRBV6-5 and TRBJ2-7; 7 bases are a match to TRBD2. CDR3 length: 14 residues. The V segment lost 5 bases and the J segment 4 bases; nucleotides outside the gene matches: 8. The germline CDR1 and CDR2 sequences are MNHEY and SVGAGI. As DNA, the CDR3 is TGTGCCAGCAGTAGGAGCGGGGTCCTTTACGAGCAGTACTTC. Amino acids: CASSRSGVLYEQYF.

This sequence joins TRBV4-3 and TRBJ2-3; a weak D match, TRBD2 (5 bases). Between the trimmed V and J ends, which lost 3 bases and 5 bases, there was a span of 27 bases. Germline lookup yields CDR1 LGHNA and CDR2 YSLEER. This CDR3 region has 19 residues. The CDR3 protein is CASSQETRELFTVEDTQYF. In DNA, the CDR3 is TGCGCCAGCAGCCAGGAGACACGGGAACTTTTCACAGTAGAAGATACGCAGTATTTT.

This clone showed up just once. This sequence joins TRBV5-1 and TRBJ2-7; TRBD2 matches 12 bases. Germline V gives CDR1 SGHRS, CDR2 YFSETQ. This CDR3 region has 16 residues. V was clipped by 0 bases and J by 2 bases; unmatched bases: 3. CDR3 coding DNA: TGCGCCAGCAGCTTGGGACTAGCGGGGGTGACCTACGAGCAGTACTTC. It encodes CASSLGLAGVTYEQYF.

A few counts support this clone. The V gene is TRBV7-3, the J gene TRBJ2-7, with 12 bases lining up with TRBD2. CDR1 is SGHTA, CDR2 FQGTGA, per germline. This CDR3 has 16 amino acids. V lost 2 bases, J lost 5 bases, and 7 bases stayed unmatched. The CDR3 here is CASSLVGLAGRDEQYF. The CDR3 region has the DNA TGTGCCAGCAGCTTAGTGGGACTAGCGGGTCGAGACGAGCAGTACTTC.

This chain joins TRBV6-1 and TRBJ2-3; unclear D gene. The CDR3 has 15 residues. Looked up from germline, CDR1 is MNHNS and CDR2 is SASEGT. V lost 4 bases and J lost 2, with 13 bases in between. As DNA, the CDR3 is TGTGCCAGCAGTGCGAGTCAACCGGTCACAGATACGCAGTATTTT. It translates to CASSASQPVTDTQYF.

The V and J genes are TRBV9 and TRBJ2-2; D gene unclear. V was trimmed by 3 bases and J by 8 bases, leaving 14 bases between them. From germline, CDR1 is SGDLS and CDR2 YYNGEE. The CDR3 is made up of 14 amino acids. CDR3 coding DNA: TGTGCCAGCAGCGCGCCACAGTATTCGGGGGAGCTGTTTTTT. Translating it yields CASSAPQYSGELFF.

The chain recombines TRBV5-1 with TRBJ2-7; D is possibly TRBD2 (5 bases). Looked up from germline, CDR1 is SGHRS and CDR2 is YFSETQ. CDR3 length: 13 amino acids. Trimming took 3 bases from V and 2 from J, leaving 9 bases between them. The CDR3 DNA follows: TGCGCCAGCAGCTCTAGCCGGACCTACGAGCAGTACTTC. Its protein is CASSSSRTYEQYF.

The chain carries TRBV18 and TRBJ1-6; weak D call: TRBD1 (6 bases). Deletions cut 4 bases from V and 3 bases from J, with 10 bases between. Germline V gene lookup returns CDR1 KGHSH and CDR2 LQKENI. The CDR3 totals 15 residues. CDR3 DNA sequence: TGTGCCAGCTCACTAGGACAGAACTATAATTCACCCCTCCACTTT. This codes for CASSLGQNYNSPLHF.

The chain uses TRBV19 and TRBJ2-3; 8 bases align to TRBD2. Germline CDR1 is LNHDA and CDR2 is SQIVND (reference sequence). The CDR3 totals 16 residues. V trimming: 4 bases; J trimming: 6 bases; junction bases outside the gene matches: 12. CDR3 loop: CASSRGQAGAGDTQYF. The CDR3 DNA reads as TGTGCCAGTAGTAGGGGGCAAGCGGGGGCCGGGGATACGCAGTATTTT.

There are a few counts of this clone. V is TRBV4-3 and J is TRBJ2-7; TRBD2 matches at 11 bases. Unmatched junction bases numbered 8, after V lost 5 bases and J lost 5 bases. This CDR3 is 15 amino acids long. In germline, CDR1 is LGHNA, CDR2 YSLEER. CDR3 loop: CASSKLAGAYHEQYF. CDR3 bases: TGCGCCAGCAGCAAACTAGCGGGAGCTTATCACGAGCAGTACTTC.

A few counts support this clone. The chain links TRBV6-5 to TRBJ2-1; 7 bases are a match to TRBD1. Germline CDR1 is MNHEY and CDR2 is SVGAGI. V lost 6 bases, J lost 7 bases, and 9 bases stayed unmatched. The CDR3 loop spans 14 amino acids. CDR3 amino acids: CASSFGQEANEQFF. In DNA, the CDR3 is TGTGCCAGCAGCTTCGGACAGGAAGCAAATGAGCAGTTCTTC.

This clone was seen a few times. This rearrangement joins TRBV28 to TRBJ1-2, with D tentatively TRBD1 (5 bases). The germline V and J ends were trimmed by 1 base and 5 bases, with 11 bases remaining between them. The CDR3 has 14 amino acids. The germline CDR1 and CDR2 sequences are MDHEN and SYDVKM. The CDR3 reads CASSLSTVSYGYTF. As DNA, the CDR3 is TGTGCCAGCAGTTTATCGACAGTCTCTTATGGCTACACCTTC.

The chain is built from TRBV5-1 and TRBJ2-7; 14 bases are shared with TRBD2. In germline, CDR1 is SGHRS, CDR2 YFSETQ. The J segment lost 6 bases and the V segment lost 5 bases, leaving 7 bases of the junction unmatched. This CDR3 comprises 15 residues. CDR3 sequence reads: CASRPTSGRGGEQYF. CDR3 sequence (DNA): TGCGCCAGCAGGCCGACTAGCGGGAGGGGCGGCGAGCAGTACTTC.

J is TRBJ1-2 and V is TRBV6-6; D is perhaps TRBD1 (6 bases). The CDR3 is 14 amino acids. CDR1 is MNHNY and CDR2 is SVGAGI in the germline V gene (reference sequence). V lost 6 bases and J 1 base, leaving 12 bases between the germline ends. The CDR3 loop reads CASRPGHSNYGYTF. The DNA for the CDR3 is TGTGCCAGCAGGCCGGGACACAGTAACTATGGCTACACCTTC.

The chain carries TRBV11-2 and TRBJ1-2; 8 positions match TRBD1. After removal of 5 bases from V and 2 bases from J, the junction contained 4 bases not matched to a gene. The CDR3 sequence is 14 residues long. Looked up from germline, CDR1 is SGHAT and CDR2 is FQNNGV. The CDR3 nucleotides read TGTGCCAGCAGCCGTCCAGGGGGCAACTATGGCTACACCTTC. Encoded protein: CASSRPGGNYGYTF.

CDR3 sequence reads: CASSSAGGNTGELFF. CDR3 coding DNA: TGTGCCAGCAGTTCTGCGGGGGGGAACACCGGGGAGCTGTTTTTT. The chain couples TRBV6-5 to TRBJ2-2; 8 bases fit TRBD2. Per the germline V gene, CDR1 is MNHEY and CDR2 is SVGAGI. V was pared by 4 bases and J by 1 base, with 2 bases of the junction left unmatched. The length of the CDR3 is 15 residues.

The genes are TRBV7-2 and TRBJ1-2; D unclear. The CDR3 covers 14 residues. Trimming took off 0 bases at V and 0 bases at J, with 5 bases between the two ends. Germline loops: CDR1 SGHTA, CDR2 FQGNSA. CDR3 nucleotides: TGTGCCAGCAGCTTAGCGCGGGCTAACTATGGCTACACCTTC. Protein: CASSLARANYGYTF.

This rearrangement joins TRBV5-1 to TRBJ1-1, with a tentative D call TRBD1 (5 bases). CDR3 length: 13 residues. Germline assignment: CDR1 SGHRS and CDR2 YFSETQ. V was shortened by 1 base and J by 4 bases, with 8 bases between the two germline ends. The DNA for the CDR3 is TGCGCCAGCAGCTTGAGTCAGGGCACTGAAGCTTTCTTT. Its protein product is CASSLSQGTEAFF.

This clone was seen only once. The chain is built from TRBV7-6 and TRBJ2-3; unclear D gene. The CDR3 is made up of 15 amino acids. Looked up from germline, CDR1 is SGHVS and CDR2 is FNYEAQ. V was trimmed by 0 bases and J by 0 bases, leaving 7 bases between them. CDR3 residues: CASSLAPSSTDTQYF. CDR3 nucleotides: TGTGCCAGCAGCTTAGCCCCCTCTAGCACAGATACGCAGTATTTT.

J is TRBJ2-1 and V is TRBV19, with 14 bases matching TRBD2. In germline, CDR1 is LNHDA, CDR2 SQIVND (reference sequence). Trimming took 5 bases from V and 9 from J; bases not matched to a gene: 12. CDR3 length: 17 residues. CDR3 nucleotide sequence: TGTGCCAGTAGTCTCCGAGGACTAGCGGGAGGAGAGGGTGAGCAGTTCTTC. Amino acid sequence: CASSLRGLAGGEGEQFF.

This chain links TRBV7-2 with TRBJ1-1; 7 bases are a match to TRBD1. V dropped 2 bases and J dropped 7; count of bases not matched to a gene: 7. The CDR3 has 14 residues. The germline V gene encodes CDR1 SGHTA and CDR2 FQGNSA. The CDR3: CASSLRTGYLEAFF. The CDR3 DNA follows: TGTGCCAGCAGCTTAAGGACAGGCTACCTTGAAGCTTTCTTT.

This clone was seen more than once but under ten times. The chain joins TRBV12-5 to TRBJ2-1; D is uncertain. The CDR3 consists of 12 residues. V was shortened by 5 bases and J by 7 bases, with 9 bases between the two germline ends. The germline V gene has CDR1 LGHNT and CDR2 FRNRAP. The CDR3 DNA is TGTGCTAGTGGTGGGCTCGCGAATGAGCAGTTCTTC. It encodes CASGGLANEQFF.

This chain connects TRBV5-1 to TRBJ1-1, with D uncertain. In germline, CDR1 is SGHRS, CDR2 YFSETQ. Trimming removed 0 bases from V and 0 bases from J, with 12 bases in between. This CDR3 spans 16 amino acids. The CDR3 DNA follows: TGCGCCAGCAGCTTGGGCTTGTTGGGAGTGAACACTGAAGCTTTCTTT. Translating gives CASSLGLLGVNTEAFF.

The V and J genes are TRBV6-5 and TRBJ2-5; 7 bases match TRBD1. The DNA end favors TRBJ2-7, so the J call may be wrong. CDR1 and CDR2 (germline): MNHEY, SVGAGI. CDR3 length: 15 residues. Written as DNA, the CDR3 is TGTGCCAGCAGGACAACAGGGGACGCCCCCTACGAGCAGTACTTC. The encoded protein is CASRTTGDAPYEQYF.